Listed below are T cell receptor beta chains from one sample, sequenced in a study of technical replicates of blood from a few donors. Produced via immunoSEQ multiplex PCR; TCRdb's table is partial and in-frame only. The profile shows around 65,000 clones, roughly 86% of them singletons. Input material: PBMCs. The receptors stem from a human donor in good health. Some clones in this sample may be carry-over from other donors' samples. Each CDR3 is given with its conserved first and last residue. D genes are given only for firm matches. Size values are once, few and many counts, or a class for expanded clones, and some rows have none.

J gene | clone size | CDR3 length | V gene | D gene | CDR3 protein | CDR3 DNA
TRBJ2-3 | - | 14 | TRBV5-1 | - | CASSSDGSGDTQYF | TGCGCCAGCAGCTCGGACGGTTCAGGGGATACGCAGTATTTT
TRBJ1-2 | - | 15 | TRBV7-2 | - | CASSPAGGSDYGYTF | TGTGCCAGCAGCCCAGCGGGGGGATCGGACTATGGCTACACCTTC
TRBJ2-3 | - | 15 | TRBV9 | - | CASSVAPRGTDTQYF | TGTGCCAGCAGCGTAGCCCCGCGGGGCACAGATACGCAGTATTTT
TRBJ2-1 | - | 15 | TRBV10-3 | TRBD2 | CAISGLAVIYNEQFF | TGTGCCATCAGTGGGCTAGCGGTGATCTACAATGAGCAGTTCTTC
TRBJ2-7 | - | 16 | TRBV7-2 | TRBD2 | CASSSLAGGPLYEQYF | TGTGCCAGCAGCTCTCTAGCGGGAGGCCCCCTCTACGAGCAGTACTTC
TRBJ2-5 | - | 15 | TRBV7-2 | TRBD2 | CASSLQLAGQETQYF | TGTGCCAGCAGCTTACAGCTAGCGGGGCAAGAGACCCAGTACTTC
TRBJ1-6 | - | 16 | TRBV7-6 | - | CASSSLGGVGNSPLHF | TGTGCCAGCAGCTCCCTCGGGGGGGTTGGGAATTCACCCCTCCACTTT
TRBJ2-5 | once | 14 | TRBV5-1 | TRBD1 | CASSLQGARETQYF | TGCGCCAGCAGCTTGCAGGGGGCTCGAGAGACCCAGTACTTC
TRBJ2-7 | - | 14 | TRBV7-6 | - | CASSLEGGGNEQYF | TGTGCCAGCAGCTTAGAGGGGGGAGGGAACGAGCAGTACTTC
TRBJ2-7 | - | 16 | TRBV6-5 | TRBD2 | CASSYWGGSSSYEQYF | TGTGCCAGCAGTTACTGGGGGGGTTCCTCCTCCTACGAGCAGTACTTC
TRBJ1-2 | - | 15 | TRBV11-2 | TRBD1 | CASSPPTGANYGYTF | TGTGCCAGCAGCCCTCCGACAGGGGCCAACTATGGCTACACCTTC
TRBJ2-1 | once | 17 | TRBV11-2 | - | CASSLAGLGRAYNEQFF | TGTGCCAGCAGCTTAGCCGGATTAGGGCGGGCCTACAATGAGCAGTTCTTC
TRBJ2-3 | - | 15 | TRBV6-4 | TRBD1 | CASSAGTQGTDTQYF | TGTGCCAGCAGTGCCGGGACACAGGGGACAGATACGCAGTATTTT
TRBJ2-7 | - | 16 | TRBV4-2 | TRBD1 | CASSQDTGGDGYEQYF | TGTGCCAGCAGCCAAGATACAGGGGGCGATGGGTACGAGCAGTACTTC